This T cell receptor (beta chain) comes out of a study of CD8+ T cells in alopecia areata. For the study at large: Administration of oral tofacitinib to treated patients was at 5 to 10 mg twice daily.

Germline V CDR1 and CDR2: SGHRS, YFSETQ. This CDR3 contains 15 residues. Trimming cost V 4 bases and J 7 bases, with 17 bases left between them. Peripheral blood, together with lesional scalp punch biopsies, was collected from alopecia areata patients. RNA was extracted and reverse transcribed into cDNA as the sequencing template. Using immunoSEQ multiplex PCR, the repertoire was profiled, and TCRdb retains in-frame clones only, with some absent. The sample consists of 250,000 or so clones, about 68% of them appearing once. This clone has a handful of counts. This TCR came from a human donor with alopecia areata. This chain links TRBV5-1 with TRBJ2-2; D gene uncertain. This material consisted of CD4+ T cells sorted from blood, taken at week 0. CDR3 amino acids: CASSQDPDPNGELFF. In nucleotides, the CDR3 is TGCGCCAGCAGCCAGGATCCCGACCCGAACGGGGAGCTGTTTTTT.